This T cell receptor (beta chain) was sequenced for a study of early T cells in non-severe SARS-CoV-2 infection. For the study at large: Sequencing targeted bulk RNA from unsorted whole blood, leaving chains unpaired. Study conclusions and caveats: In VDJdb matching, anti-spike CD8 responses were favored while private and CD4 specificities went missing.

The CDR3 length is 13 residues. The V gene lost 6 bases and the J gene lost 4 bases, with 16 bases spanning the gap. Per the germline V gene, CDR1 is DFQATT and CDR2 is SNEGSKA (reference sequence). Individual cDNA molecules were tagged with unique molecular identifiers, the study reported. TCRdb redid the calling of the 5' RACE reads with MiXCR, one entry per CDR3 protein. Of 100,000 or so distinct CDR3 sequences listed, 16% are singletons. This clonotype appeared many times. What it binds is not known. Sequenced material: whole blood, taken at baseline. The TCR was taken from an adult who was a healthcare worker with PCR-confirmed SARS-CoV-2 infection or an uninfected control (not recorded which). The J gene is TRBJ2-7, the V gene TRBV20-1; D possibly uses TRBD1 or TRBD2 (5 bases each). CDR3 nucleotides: TGCAGTGCAACCGGGACGAGATTGTACGAGCAGTACTTC. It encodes CSATGTRLYEQYF.